A selection of T cell receptor beta chains follows, all from one sample in a study of regulatory T cells in long-lasting Graves disease. Via MiXCR, TCRdb re-called the multiplex PCR reads, giving one row per CDR3 protein. The table has more than 300,000 distinct CDR3 sequences, less than 20% seen once. The sequences come from peripheral blood mononuclear cells (PBMCs), collected at new diagnosis, from a patient treated with antithyroid drugs. Every receptor here comes from a female donor with Graves disease. Both conserved end residues are part of each CDR3. The order of the fields is CDR3 protein, CDR3 DNA, J gene, clone size, V gene, D gene. D genes are given only for firm matches. Clone sizes are given selectively: once, few, many, or a class where the clone is expanded.

CDR3: CASSQMGQHYGYTF
DNA: TGTGCCAGCAGCCAAATGGGTCAGCACTATGGCTACACCTTC
J: TRBJ1-2
size: many
V: TRBV5-6
D: .

CDR3: CASSDSGRSTDTQYF
DNA: TGTGCCAGCAGTGACAGCGGGAGGAGCACAGATACGCAGTATTTT
J: TRBJ2-3
size: .
V: TRBV25-1
D: TRBD2

CDR3: CASSDWTSGQETQYF
DNA: TGTGCCAGCAGCGACTGGACTAGCGGACAAGAGACCCAGTACTTC
J: TRBJ2-5
size: many
V: TRBV6-1
D: TRBD2

CDR3: CASETGLTDTQYF
DNA: TGTGCCAGCGAGACAGGGTTAACAGATACGCAGTATTTT
J: TRBJ2-3
size: many
V: TRBV7-9
D: TRBD1

CDR3: CASRAVTGELFF
DNA: TGTGCCAGCAGGGCCGTCACGGGGGAGCTGTTTTTT
J: TRBJ2-2
size: many
V: TRBV3-1
D: .

CDR3: CASDMEGNEKLFF
DNA: TGTGCCAGCGATATGGAAGGAAATGAAAAACTGTTTTTT
J: TRBJ1-4
size: many
V: TRBV12-3/TRBV12-4
D: .

CDR3: CASSEGSGTYDRELFF
DNA: TGTGCCAGCAGTGAAGGGAGCGGGACCTACGACCGGGAGCTGTTTTTT
J: TRBJ2-2
size: many
V: TRBV2
D: TRBD2

CDR3: CAWSPGPSGNTIYF
DNA: TGTGCCTGGAGTCCCGGGCCGTCTGGAAACACCATATATTTT
J: TRBJ1-3
size: many
V: TRBV30
D: .

CDR3: CASSNHLAGGVNEQFF
DNA: TGTGCCAGTAGTAACCACTTGGCGGGGGGGGTAAATGAGCAGTTCTTC
J: TRBJ2-1
size: few
V: TRBV19
D: TRBD2

CDR3: CSVERRRAEAFF
DNA: TGCAGCGTTGAGAGGCGAAGAGCTGAAGCTTTCTTT
J: TRBJ1-1
size: .
V: TRBV29-1
D: .

CDR3: CASSFGTGGNEQFF
DNA: TGCGCCAGCAGCTTCGGGACAGGGGGCAATGAGCAGTTCTTC
J: TRBJ2-1
size: few
V: TRBV5-1
D: TRBD1

CDR3: CASSPGTNTGELFF
DNA: TGTGCCAGCAGCCCCGGGACGAACACCGGGGAGCTGTTTTTT
J: TRBJ2-2
size: .
V: TRBV7-2
D: .

CDR3: CSARDQLAGAVEQYF
DNA: TGCAGTGCTAGAGATCAACTAGCGGGAGCGGTCGAGCAGTACTTC
J: TRBJ2-7
size: once
V: TRBV20-1
D: TRBD2

CDR3: CASGSGLWNGELFF
DNA: TGTGCTAGTGGTTCGGGCCTATGGAACGGGGAGCTGTTTTTT
J: TRBJ2-2
size: .
V: TRBV12-5
D: .

CDR3: CSAIGPNGLAHNTGELFF
DNA: TGCAGTGCTATAGGCCCGAATGGACTAGCGCATAACACCGGGGAGCTGTTTTTT
J: TRBJ2-2
size: many
V: TRBV20-1
D: TRBD2

CDR3: CASRLWEVNTEAFF
DNA: TGTGCCAGCAGGCTATGGGAAGTGAACACTGAAGCTTTCTTT
J: TRBJ1-1
size: many
V: TRBV7-9
D: .

CDR3: CASSLTVEGQGVAFF
DNA: TGTGCCAGCAGCCTAACCGTTGAGGGACAGGGGGTCGCTTTCTTT
J: TRBJ1-1
size: many
V: TRBV5-5
D: TRBD1

CDR3: CSARIPSGSEQYF
DNA: TGCAGTGCTAGAATCCCTAGCGGGAGCGAGCAGTACTTC
J: TRBJ2-7
size: many
V: TRBV20-1
D: TRBD2

CDR3: CASSPQLPYEQYF
DNA: TGCGCCAGCAGCCCCCAACTACCCTACGAGCAGTACTTC
J: TRBJ2-7
size: few
V: TRBV4-1
D: .

CDR3: CAWGDRDWGGYTF
DNA: TGTGCCTGGGGAGACAGGGATTGGGGTGGCTACACCTTC
J: TRBJ1-2
size: many
V: TRBV30
D: TRBD1

CDR3: CASSGLGGGVGFDEQFF
DNA: TGTGCCAGCAGTGGACTTGGGGGGGGAGTGGGCTTTGATGAGCAGTTCTTC
J: TRBJ2-1
size: .
V: TRBV2
D: TRBD2

CDR3: CASSALPDPGNTIYF
DNA: TGTGCCAGCAGCGCGCTCCCCGACCCAGGAAACACCATATATTTT
J: TRBJ1-3
size: few
V: TRBV9
D: .

CDR3: CASSWISTGGGETQYF
DNA: TGTGCCAGCAGCTGGATATCAACAGGGGGCGGCGAGACCCAGTACTTC
J: TRBJ2-5
size: few
V: TRBV7-2
D: TRBD1

CDR3: CSALLAEQFF
DNA: TGCAGTGCCCTTCTAGCGGAACAGTTCTTC
J: TRBJ2-1
size: few
V: TRBV20-1
D: TRBD2

CDR3: CASRGGRLTNQPQHF
DNA: TGTGCCAGCAGGGGTGGGAGATTAACAAATCAGCCCCAGCATTTT
J: TRBJ1-5
size: many
V: TRBV2
D: .

CDR3: CASTTGQGNTEAFF
DNA: TGTGCCAGCACCACCGGACAGGGGAACACTGAAGCTTTCTTT
J: TRBJ1-1
size: few
V: TRBV28
D: TRBD1